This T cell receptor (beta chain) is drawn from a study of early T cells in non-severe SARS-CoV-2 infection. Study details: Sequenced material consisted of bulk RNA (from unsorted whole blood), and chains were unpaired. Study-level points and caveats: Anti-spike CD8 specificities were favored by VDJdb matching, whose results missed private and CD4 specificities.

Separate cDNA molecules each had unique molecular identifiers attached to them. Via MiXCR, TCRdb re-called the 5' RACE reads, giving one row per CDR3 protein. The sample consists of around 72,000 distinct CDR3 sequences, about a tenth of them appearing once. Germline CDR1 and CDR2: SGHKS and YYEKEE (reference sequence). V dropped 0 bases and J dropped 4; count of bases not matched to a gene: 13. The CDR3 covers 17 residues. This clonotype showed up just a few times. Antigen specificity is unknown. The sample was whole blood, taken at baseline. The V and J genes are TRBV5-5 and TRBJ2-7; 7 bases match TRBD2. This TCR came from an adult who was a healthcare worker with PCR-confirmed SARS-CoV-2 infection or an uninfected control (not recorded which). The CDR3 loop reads CASSLGHPGTISYEQYF. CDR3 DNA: TGTGCCAGCAGCTTGGGTCACCCCGGGACTATCTCGTACGAGCAGTACTTC. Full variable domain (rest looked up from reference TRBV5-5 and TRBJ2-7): DAGVTQSPTHLIKTRGQQVTLRCSPISGHKSVSWYQQVLGQGPQFIFQYYEKEERGRGNFPDRFSARQFPNYSSELNVNALLLGDSALYLCASSLGHPGTISYEQYFGPGTRLTVT.